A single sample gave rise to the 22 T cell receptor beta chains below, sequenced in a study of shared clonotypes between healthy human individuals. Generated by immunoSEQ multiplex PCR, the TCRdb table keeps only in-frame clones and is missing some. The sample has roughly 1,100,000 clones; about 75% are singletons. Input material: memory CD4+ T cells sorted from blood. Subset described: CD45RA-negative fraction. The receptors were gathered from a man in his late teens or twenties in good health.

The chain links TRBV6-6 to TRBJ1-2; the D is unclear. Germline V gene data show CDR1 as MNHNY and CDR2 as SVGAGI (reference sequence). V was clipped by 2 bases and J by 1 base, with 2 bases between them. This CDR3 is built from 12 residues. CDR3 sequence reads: CASSYDNYGYTF. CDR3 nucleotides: TGTGCCAGCAGTTACGATAACTATGGCTACACCTTC.

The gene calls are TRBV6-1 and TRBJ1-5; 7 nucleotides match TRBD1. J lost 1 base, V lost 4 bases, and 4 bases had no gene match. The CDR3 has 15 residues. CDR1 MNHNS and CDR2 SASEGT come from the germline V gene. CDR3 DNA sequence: TGTGCCAGCAGTGTAGGGACAGTCAGCAATCAGCCCCAGCATTTT. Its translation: CASSVGTVSNQPQHF.

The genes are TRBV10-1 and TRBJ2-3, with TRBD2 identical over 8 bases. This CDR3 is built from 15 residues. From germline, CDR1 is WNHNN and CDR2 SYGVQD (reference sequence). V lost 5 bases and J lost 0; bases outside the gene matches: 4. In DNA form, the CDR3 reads TGCGCCAGCAGTCTAGCGGGCCTCAGCACAGATACGCAGTATTTT. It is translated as CASSLAGLSTDTQYF.

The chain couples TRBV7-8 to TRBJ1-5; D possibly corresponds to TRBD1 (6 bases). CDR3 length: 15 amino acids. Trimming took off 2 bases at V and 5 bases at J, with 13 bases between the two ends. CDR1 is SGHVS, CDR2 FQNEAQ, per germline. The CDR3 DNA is TGTGCCAGCAGCTTATTTGGACAGCCCGATCAGCCCCAGCATTTT. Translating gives CASSLFGQPDQPQHF.

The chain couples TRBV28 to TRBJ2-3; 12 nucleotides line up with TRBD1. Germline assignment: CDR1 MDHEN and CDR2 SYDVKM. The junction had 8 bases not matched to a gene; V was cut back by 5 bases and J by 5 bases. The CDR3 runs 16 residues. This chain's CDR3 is CASSSWDRGRGDTQYF. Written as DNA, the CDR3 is TGTGCCAGCAGTAGCTGGGACAGGGGGCGAGGAGATACGCAGTATTTT.

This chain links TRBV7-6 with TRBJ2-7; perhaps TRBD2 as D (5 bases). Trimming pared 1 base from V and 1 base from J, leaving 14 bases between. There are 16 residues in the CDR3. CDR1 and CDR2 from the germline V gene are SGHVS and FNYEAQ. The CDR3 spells CASSLVNWGDSYEQYF. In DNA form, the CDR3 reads TGTGCCAGCAGCTTAGTAAATTGGGGAGATTCCTACGAGCAGTACTTC.

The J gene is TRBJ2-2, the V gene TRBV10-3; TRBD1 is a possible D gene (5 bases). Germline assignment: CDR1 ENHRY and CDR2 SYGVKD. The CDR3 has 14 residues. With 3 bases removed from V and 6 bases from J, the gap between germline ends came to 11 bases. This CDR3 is CAISEGVYAGELFF. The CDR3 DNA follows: TGTGCCATCAGTGAAGGGGTATATGCCGGGGAGCTGTTTTTT.

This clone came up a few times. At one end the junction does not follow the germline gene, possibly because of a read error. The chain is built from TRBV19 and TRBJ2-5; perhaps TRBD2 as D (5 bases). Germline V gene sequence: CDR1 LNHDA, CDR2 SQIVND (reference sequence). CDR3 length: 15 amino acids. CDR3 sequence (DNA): TGTGCCAGTAGTATAGGGCGTTTGCGGGTAGAGGCCCAGTACTTC. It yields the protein CASSIGRLRVEAQYF.

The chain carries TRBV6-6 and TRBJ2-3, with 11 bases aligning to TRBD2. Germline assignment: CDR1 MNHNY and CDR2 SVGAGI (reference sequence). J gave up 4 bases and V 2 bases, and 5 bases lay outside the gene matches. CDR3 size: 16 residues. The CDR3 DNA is TGTGCCAGCAGTTACGGGTTAGCGGGAGGGTCAGATACGCAGTATTTT. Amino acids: CASSYGLAGGSDTQYF.

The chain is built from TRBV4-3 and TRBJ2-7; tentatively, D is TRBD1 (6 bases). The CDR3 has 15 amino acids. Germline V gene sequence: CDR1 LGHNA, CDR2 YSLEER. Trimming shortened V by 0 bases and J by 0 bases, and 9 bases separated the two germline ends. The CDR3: CASSQDRTASYEQYF. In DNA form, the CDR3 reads TGCGCCAGCAGCCAAGACAGGACAGCCTCCTACGAGCAGTACTTC.

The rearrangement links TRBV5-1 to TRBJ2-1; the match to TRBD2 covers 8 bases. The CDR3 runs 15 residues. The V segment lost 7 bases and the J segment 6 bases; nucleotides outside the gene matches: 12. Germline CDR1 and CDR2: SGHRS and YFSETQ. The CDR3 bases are TGCGCCAGCGGACACGGGAGGGCCAGCTCCAATGAGCAGTTCTTC. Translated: CASGHGRASSNEQFF.

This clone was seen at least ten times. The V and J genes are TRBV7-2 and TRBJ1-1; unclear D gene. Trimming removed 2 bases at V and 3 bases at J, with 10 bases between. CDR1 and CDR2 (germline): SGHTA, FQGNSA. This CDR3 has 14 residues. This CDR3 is CASSLRTRDTEAFF. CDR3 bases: TGTGCCAGCAGCTTAAGGACGAGGGACACTGAAGCTTTCTTT.

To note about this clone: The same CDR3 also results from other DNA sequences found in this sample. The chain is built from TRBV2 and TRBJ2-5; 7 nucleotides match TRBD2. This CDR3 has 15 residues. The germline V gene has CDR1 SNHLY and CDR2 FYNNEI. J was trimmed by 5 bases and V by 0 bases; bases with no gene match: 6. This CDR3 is CASSEAGGSGETQYF. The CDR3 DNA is TGTGCCAGCAGTGAAGCGGGAGGGTCGGGCGAGACCCAGTACTTC. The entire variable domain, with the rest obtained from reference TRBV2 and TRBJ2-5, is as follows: EPEVTQTPSHQVTQMGQEVILRCVPISNHLYFYWYRQILGQKVEFLVSFYNNEISEKSEIFDDQFSVERPDGSNFTLKIRSTKLEDSAMYFCASSEAGGSGETQYFGPGTRLLVL.

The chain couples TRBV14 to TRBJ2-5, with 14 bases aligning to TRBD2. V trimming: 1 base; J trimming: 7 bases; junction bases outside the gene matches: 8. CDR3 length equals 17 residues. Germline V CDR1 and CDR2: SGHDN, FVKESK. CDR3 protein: CASSQVGTSGGVGTQYF. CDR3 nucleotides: TGTGCCAGCAGCCAAGTTGGGACTAGCGGGGGTGTGGGGACCCAGTACTTC.

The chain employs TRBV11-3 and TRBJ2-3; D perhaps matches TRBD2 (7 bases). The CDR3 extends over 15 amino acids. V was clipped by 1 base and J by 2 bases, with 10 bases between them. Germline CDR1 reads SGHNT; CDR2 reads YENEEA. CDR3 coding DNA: TGTGCCAGCAGCTTAGTAGGGGGGGCCACAGATACGCAGTATTTT. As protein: CASSLVGGATDTQYF.

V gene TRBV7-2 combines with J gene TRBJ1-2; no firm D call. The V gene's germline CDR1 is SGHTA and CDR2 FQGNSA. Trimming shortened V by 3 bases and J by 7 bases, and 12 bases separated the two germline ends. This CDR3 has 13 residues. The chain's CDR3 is CASSLTQSPGYTF. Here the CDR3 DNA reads TGTGCCAGCAGCTTGACTCAGTCCCCTGGCTACACCTTC.

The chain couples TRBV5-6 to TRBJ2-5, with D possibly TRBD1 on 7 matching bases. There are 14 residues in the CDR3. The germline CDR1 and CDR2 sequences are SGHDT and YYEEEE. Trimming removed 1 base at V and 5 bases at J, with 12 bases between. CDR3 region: CASSLTGAGETQYF. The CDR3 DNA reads TGTGCCAGCAGCTTGACAGGGGCGGGGGAGACCCAGTACTTC.

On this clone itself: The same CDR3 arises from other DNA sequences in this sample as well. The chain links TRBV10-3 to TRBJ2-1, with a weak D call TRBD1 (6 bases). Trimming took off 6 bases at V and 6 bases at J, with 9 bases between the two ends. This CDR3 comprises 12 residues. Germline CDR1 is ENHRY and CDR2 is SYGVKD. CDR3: CAISLGGNEQFF. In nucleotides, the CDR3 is TGTGCCATCAGCCTAGGGGGCAATGAGCAGTTCTTC.

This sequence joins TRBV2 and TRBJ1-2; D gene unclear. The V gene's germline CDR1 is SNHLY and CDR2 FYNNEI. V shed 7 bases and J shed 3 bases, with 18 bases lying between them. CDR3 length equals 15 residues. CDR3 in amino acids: CASKEGSGSDYGYTF. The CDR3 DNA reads TGTGCCAGCAAGGAAGGTTCAGGAAGTGACTATGGCTACACCTTC.

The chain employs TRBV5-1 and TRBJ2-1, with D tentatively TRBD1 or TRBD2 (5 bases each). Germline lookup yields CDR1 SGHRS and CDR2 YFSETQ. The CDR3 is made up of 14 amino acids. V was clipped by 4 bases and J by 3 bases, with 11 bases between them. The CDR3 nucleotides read TGCGCCAGCAGCCCGGGACCGCACTACAATGAGCAGTTCTTC. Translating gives CASSPGPHYNEQFF.

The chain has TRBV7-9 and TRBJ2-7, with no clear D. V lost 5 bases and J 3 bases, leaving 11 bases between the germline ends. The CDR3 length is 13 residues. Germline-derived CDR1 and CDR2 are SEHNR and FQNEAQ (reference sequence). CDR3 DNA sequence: TGTGCCAGCAGCCCCAGTGCTAGCTACGAGCAGTACTTC. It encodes CASSPSASYEQYF. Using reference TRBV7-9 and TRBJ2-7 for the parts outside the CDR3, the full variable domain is DTGVSQNPRHKITKRGQNVTFRCDPISEHNRLYWYRQTLGQGPEFLTYFQNEAQLEKSRLLSDRFSAERPKGSFSTLEIQRTEQGDSAMYLCASSPSASYEQYFGPGTRLTVT.

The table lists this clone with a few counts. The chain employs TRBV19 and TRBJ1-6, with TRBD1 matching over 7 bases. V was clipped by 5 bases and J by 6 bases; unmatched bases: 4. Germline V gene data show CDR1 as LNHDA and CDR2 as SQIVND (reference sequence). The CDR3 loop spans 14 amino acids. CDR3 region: CASSEGQLNSPLHF. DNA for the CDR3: TGTGCCAGTAGTGAGGGACAGCTTAATTCACCCCTCCACTTT.